This T cell receptor (beta chain) originates from a study of blood T cell repertoires in COVID-19. Profiled with immunoSEQ multiplex PCR; TCRdb holds only in-frame clones, not every one. The table shows about 150,000 clones, with around 84% occurring only once. This receptor was obtained from a man at least 80 years old with acute or convalescent COVID-19. The sequencing input was peripheral blood.

The CDR3, as DNA: TGTGCCAGCAGTGACATTGGGGGGGCAAGCACAGATACGCAGTATTTT. This translates into CASSDIGGASTDTQYF. This chain links TRBV6-4 with TRBJ2-3, with TRBD2 as a possible D gene (7 bases). The CDR3 is 16 amino acids. The germline V gene has CDR1 MRHNA and CDR2 SNTAGT. Trimming shortened V by 2 bases and J by 0 bases, and 12 bases separated the two germline ends.